These 28 T cell receptor beta chains were sequenced from one sample in a study of PD-1 blockade in mismatch repair-deficient tumors (dated by TCRdb to 2017 to 2019). The library came from the immunoSEQ multiplex PCR assay. The immuneACCESS repertoire file appears here via TCRdb, limited to in-frame rearrangements. These files lack a portion of the clones; in checked studies, under half of the deficit traces to unresolved V genes, and the cause of the others is not known. The sample records 120,000 or so clones, more than 70% of which are singletons. The ten top clones hold 12% of the sample. The sequenced sample was peripheral blood, obtained just under 74 weeks after starting pembrolizumab. Receptors were obtained from an adult with mismatch repair-deficient cancer.

The chain combines TRBV27 with TRBJ1-3; possible D gene TRBD1, 6 bases. This CDR3 has 14 residues. The V gene lost 6 bases and the J gene lost 5 bases, with 14 bases spanning the gap. Germline lookup yields CDR1 MNHEY and CDR2 SMNVEV (reference sequence). The CDR3 loop reads CASRPQGPRNTIYF. The CDR3 nucleotides are TGTGCCAGCAGGCCTCAGGGGCCCAGAAACACCATATATTTT.

This chain connects TRBV29-1 to TRBJ1-3; 8 bases agree with TRBD1. J gave up 1 base and V 4 bases, and 3 bases lay outside the gene matches. Germline V gives CDR1 SQVTM, CDR2 ANQGSEA. This CDR3 spans 14 amino acids. CDR3 protein: CSVAGGDSGNTIYF. In nucleotides, the CDR3 is TGCAGCGTTGCAGGGGGCGATTCTGGAAACACCATATATTTT.

By sample fraction, this clone is medium-sized. This chain uses TRBV19 with TRBJ1-5; no clear D gene. Germline V gene sequence: CDR1 LNHDA, CDR2 SQIVND (reference sequence). V was pared by 5 bases and J by 6 bases, with 11 bases between. The CDR3 is 13 residues long. The chain's CDR3 is CASSPQGTQPQHF. CDR3 DNA sequence: TGTGCCAGTAGTCCACAAGGCACTCAGCCCCAGCATTTT. Filled out from reference TRBV19 and TRBJ1-5, the complete variable domain reads DGGITQSPKYLFRKEGQNVTLSCEQNLNHDAMYWYRQDPGQGLRLIYYSQIVNDFQKGDIAEGYSVSREKKESFPLTVTSAQKNPTAFYLCASSPQGTQPQHFGDGTRLSIL.

The chain has TRBV7-9 and TRBJ2-7; D unresolved. Germline V CDR1 and CDR2: SEHNR, FQNEAQ (reference sequence). The CDR3 has 14 amino acids. The V and J ends lost 4 bases and 1 base respectively, with 11 bases between them. Here the CDR3 reads CASSSTVGSYEQYF. The CDR3, as DNA: TGTGCCAGCAGCTCGACGGTAGGATCCTACGAGCAGTACTTC.

The CDR3: CASSQDNGQGAYEQYF. CDR3 DNA sequence: TGCGCCAGCAGCCAAGATAACGGGCAGGGGGCCTACGAGCAGTACTTC. The V gene is TRBV4-1, the J gene TRBJ2-7; TRBD1 agrees at 7 bases. V shed 0 bases and J 2 bases; nucleotides not matched to a gene: 7. The CDR3 sequence is 16 residues long. Germline CDR1 MGHRA, CDR2 YSYEKL.

The chain carries TRBV27 and TRBJ2-3; 9 bases agree with TRBD2. With V trimmed by 5 bases and J by 4 bases, 10 bases remained unmatched. CDR3 size: 16 residues. Germline lookup yields CDR1 MNHEY and CDR2 SMNVEV (reference sequence). The CDR3, as DNA: TGTGCCAGCAGTCCAATAGCGGGAGAGGTAGCAGATACGCAGTATTTT. It codes for CASSPIAGEVADTQYF.

This rearrangement joins TRBV7-9 to TRBJ1-2; no clear D gene. The germline CDR1 and CDR2 sequences are SEHNR and FQNEAQ (reference sequence). V lost 5 bases and J 8 bases, leaving 6 bases between the germline ends. The CDR3 covers 10 residues. The CDR3 bases are TGTGCCAGCAGCCCGGAGGGCTACACCTTC. This encodes CASSPEGYTF.

The V call is TRBV5-4, the J call TRBJ2-5, with no clear D. Trimming pared 3 bases from V and 7 bases from J, leaving 13 bases between. From germline, CDR1 is SGHNT and CDR2 YYREEE (reference sequence). The CDR3 contains 13 residues. CDR3 region: CASSSQSGRTQYF. The CDR3 DNA is TGTGCCAGCAGCTCCCAATCCGGTCGGACCCAGTACTTC.

The chain combines TRBV6-6 with TRBJ1-5; the match to TRBD1 covers 7 bases. V lost 6 bases, J lost 6 bases, and 5 bases stayed unmatched. Germline CDR1 MNHNY, CDR2 SVGAGI (reference sequence). The CDR3 totals 13 residues. The CDR3, as DNA: TGTGCCAGCAGCCGGGACAGTGTTCAGCCCCAGCATTTT. Protein sequence: CASSRDSVQPQHF.

V usage is TRBV28 and J usage is TRBJ2-1, with 9 bases that match TRBD2. This CDR3 comprises 16 residues. V lost 6 bases to trimming and J lost 0 bases; unmatched junction nucleotides: 6. Germline V CDR1 and CDR2: MDHEN, SYDVKM. The CDR3 DNA follows: TGTGCCAGCAGCCGGGGACTAGCCAACTCCTACAATGAGCAGTTCTTC. It is translated as CASSRGLANSYNEQFF.

This sequence joins TRBV9 and TRBJ2-3; 12 positions match TRBD2. The CDR3 has 15 residues. CDR1 is SGDLS and CDR2 is YYNGEE in the germline V gene. The trim removed 4 bases at V and 4 bases at J, leaving 4 bases unmatched. CDR3 DNA: TGTGCCAGCAGCTGGACTAGCGGGATGTCAGATACGCAGTATTTT. Protein sequence: CASSWTSGMSDTQYF.

This rearrangement joins TRBV19 to TRBJ2-1; 12 positions agree with TRBD2. Germline V gene lookup returns CDR1 LNHDA and CDR2 SQIVND (reference sequence). The CDR3 consists of 14 residues. The junction had 6 bases not matched to a gene; V was cut back by 5 bases and J by 10 bases. The CDR3 DNA is TGTGCCAGTAGTCCGGGACTAGCGGGTCGCGAGCAGTTCTTC. This translates into CASSPGLAGREQFF.

V and J are TRBV27 and TRBJ2-7, with a tentative D call TRBD2 (6 bases). Between the trimmed V and J ends, which lost 5 bases and 3 bases, there was a span of 20 bases. The CDR3 extends over 16 amino acids. The germline V gene encodes CDR1 MNHEY and CDR2 SMNVEV (reference sequence). This CDR3 is CASSPQWGDLRYEQYF. The CDR3, as DNA: TGTGCCAGCAGTCCCCAGTGGGGGGATCTACGCTACGAGCAGTACTTC.

The chain combines TRBV11-2 with TRBJ2-3, with D possibly matching TRBD1 (5 bases). Germline CDR1 and CDR2: SGHAT and FQNNGV. Between the trimmed V and J ends, which lost 2 bases and 5 bases, there was a span of 11 bases. CDR3 length: 14 residues. The CDR3 sequence is CASSLMQGGDTQYF. The DNA for the CDR3 is TGTGCCAGCAGCTTAATGCAGGGCGGAGATACGCAGTATTTT.

J is TRBJ2-1 and V is TRBV7-8; 9 bases are a match to TRBD2. The CDR3 length is 15 residues. The V gene end was trimmed by 4 bases and the J gene end by 4 bases; junction bases not matched to a gene: 5. Germline V CDR1 and CDR2: SGHVS, FQNEAQ. The CDR3 loop reads CASSSGLAQYNEQFF. CDR3 nucleotide sequence: TGTGCCAGCAGCTCTGGACTAGCGCAATACAATGAGCAGTTCTTC.

V usage is TRBV10-3 and J usage is TRBJ1-1; perhaps TRBD1 as D (6 bases). CDR3 length equals 14 residues. Trimming removed 7 bases from V and 5 bases from J, with 17 bases in between. Germline V gene sequence: CDR1 ENHRY, CDR2 SYGVKD. The DNA of the CDR3 is TGTGCCATCAAATCACAGGGATTAGGGACTGAAGCTTTCTTT. Translating gives CAIKSQGLGTEAFF.

This sequence joins TRBV5-5 and TRBJ2-7; no clear D gene. The V gene's germline CDR1 is SGHKS and CDR2 YYEKEE (reference sequence). This CDR3 is 15 amino acids long. V gave up 3 bases and J gave up 0 bases, with 13 bases separating them. Written as DNA, the CDR3 is TGTGCCAGCAGCTCCCTCAAACAGAGCTCCTACGAGCAGTACTTC. Translation gives CASSSLKQSSYEQYF.

The chain recombines TRBV27 with TRBJ1-5; 8 nucleotides line up with TRBD1. The CDR3 spans 15 residues. The trim removed 6 bases at V and 7 bases at J, leaving 11 bases unmatched. CDR1 is MNHEY and CDR2 is SMNVEV in the germline V gene (reference sequence). CDR3 sequence reads: CASREDRGLGQPQHF. Written as DNA, the CDR3 is TGTGCCAGCAGGGAAGACAGGGGCCTCGGGCAGCCCCAGCATTTT.

CDR3 sequence (DNA): TGCGCCAGCAGCTTGTGGACAGGGGTAACTGAAGCTTTCTTT. It encodes CASSLWTGVTEAFF. The chain recombines TRBV5-1 with TRBJ1-1, with TRBD1 identical over 9 bases. Germline V gene lookup returns CDR1 SGHRS and CDR2 YFSETQ. V was clipped by 1 base and J by 5 bases; unmatched bases: 3. The CDR3 covers 14 residues.

The chain joins TRBV7-6 to TRBJ2-7; D is perhaps TRBD1 (6 bases). The germline V gene encodes CDR1 SGHVS and CDR2 FNYEAQ. Trimming stripped 0 bases from V and 0 bases from J, with 12 bases between. The CDR3 is 16 residues long. The CDR3 sequence is CASSLASRGDSYEQYF. CDR3 DNA: TGTGCCAGCAGCTTAGCGTCCAGGGGCGACTCCTACGAGCAGTACTTC.

In this sample, this clone turned up once. The rearrangement joins TRBV9 to TRBJ2-3; no firm D call. Trimming took 0 bases from V and 1 from J, leaving 9 bases between them. This CDR3 has 15 residues. Germline V gives CDR1 SGDLS, CDR2 YYNGEE. CDR3 sequence reads: CASSVAGIGTDTQYF. The CDR3 nucleotides are TGTGCCAGCAGCGTAGCTGGTATCGGCACAGATACGCAGTATTTT.

The rearrangement uses TRBV11-2 and TRBJ2-7; 11 nucleotides align to TRBD1. V shed 1 base, J shed 3 bases, and the junction held 2 bases outside the gene matches. CDR3 size: 15 residues. Per the germline V gene, CDR1 is SGHAT and CDR2 is FQNNGV. CDR3 nucleotides: TGTGCCAGCAGCTTAGGGGGGACAGGGGGCTACGAGCAGTACTTC. Its protein product is CASSLGGTGGYEQYF.

V is TRBV28 and J is TRBJ2-1; 7 nucleotides align to TRBD2. Looked up from germline, CDR1 is MDHEN and CDR2 is SYDVKM. The length of the CDR3 is 20 residues. With V trimmed by 2 bases and J by 5 bases, 21 bases remained unmatched. In DNA, the CDR3 is TGTGCCAGCAGTTTAAAAGTGGGTCCCGGGGGGAGGTTGGCCCACAATGAGCAGTTCTTC. This translates into CASSLKVGPGGRLAHNEQFF.

The gene calls are TRBV6-1 and TRBJ2-7; D tentatively reads TRBD1 or TRBD2 (5 bases each). Looked up from germline, CDR1 is MNHNS and CDR2 is SASEGT. There are 13 residues in the CDR3. Trimming cost V 2 bases and J 6 bases, with 11 bases left between them. CDR3 coding DNA: TGTGCCAGCAGTGAACGGGGCCAGGGCGAGCAGTACTTC. Protein product: CASSERGQGEQYF.

The chain links TRBV4-1 to TRBJ1-5, with D possibly being TRBD1 (5 bases). Germline assignment: CDR1 MGHRA and CDR2 YSYEKL. The CDR3 consists of 16 residues. Trimming cost V 0 bases and J 7 bases, with 16 bases left between them. The CDR3 region is CASSQDPAGRGQPQHF. CDR3 DNA sequence: TGCGCCAGCAGCCAAGACCCGGCAGGGCGAGGGCAGCCCCAGCATTTT.

By frequency in the sample, this clone is medium-sized. The J gene is TRBJ2-1, the V gene TRBV28; possibly TRBD1 for D (5 bases). The V end was cut by 5 bases, the J end by 4 bases, with 18 bases between. Germline CDR1 reads MDHEN; CDR2 reads SYDVKM. The CDR3 has 16 residues. The CDR3 protein is CASSTDSDVGYNEQFF. The CDR3 DNA reads as TGTGCCAGCAGTACAGACAGTGATGTAGGGTACAATGAGCAGTTCTTC. The full variable domain, rest sourced from reference TRBV28 and TRBJ2-1, is DVKVTQSSRYLVKRTGEKVFLECVQDMDHENMFWYRQDPGLGLRLIYFSYDVKMKEKGDIPEGYSVSREKKERFSLILESASTNQTSMYLCASSTDSDVGYNEQFFGPGTRLTVL.

This sequence joins TRBV28 and TRBJ2-2; D is perhaps TRBD1 or TRBD2 (5 bases each). There are 15 residues in the CDR3. Germline-derived CDR1 and CDR2 are MDHEN and SYDVKM. The V end was cut by 5 bases, the J end by 1 base, with 11 bases between. The CDR3 nucleotides read TGTGCCAGCAGTAGCAGGGAGAAGAACACCGGGGAGCTGTTTTTT. Translation: CASSSREKNTGELFF.

The chain recombines TRBV12-5 with TRBJ2-3, with D perhaps being TRBD1 or TRBD2 (7 bases each). CDR3 length: 16 residues. Trimming took 4 bases from V and 0 from J, leaving 14 bases between them. In germline, CDR1 is LGHNT, CDR2 FRNRAP. DNA for the CDR3: TGTGCTAGTGGTTCACCTCAGGGGGGGAGCACAGATACGCAGTATTTT. Amino acid sequence: CASGSPQGGSTDTQYF.